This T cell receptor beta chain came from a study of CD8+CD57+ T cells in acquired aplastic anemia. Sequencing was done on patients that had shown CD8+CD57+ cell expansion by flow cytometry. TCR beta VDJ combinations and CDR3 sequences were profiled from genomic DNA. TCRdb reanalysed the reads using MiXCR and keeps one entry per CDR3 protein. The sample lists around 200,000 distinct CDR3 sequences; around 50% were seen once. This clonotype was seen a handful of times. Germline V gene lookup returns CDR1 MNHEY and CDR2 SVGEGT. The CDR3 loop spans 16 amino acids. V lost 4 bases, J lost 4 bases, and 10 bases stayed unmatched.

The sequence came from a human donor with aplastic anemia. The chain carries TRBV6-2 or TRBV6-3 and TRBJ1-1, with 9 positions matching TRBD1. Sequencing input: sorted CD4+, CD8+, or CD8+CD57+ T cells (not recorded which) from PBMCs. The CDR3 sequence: CASSSQTGGGSTEAFF. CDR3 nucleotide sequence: TGTGCCAGCAGTTCTCAAACAGGGGGCGGGAGCACTGAAGCTTTCTTT.